This record covers a single TCR beta chain. Its antigen is unidentified. The source of the sample is a study of T cell responses to AZD1222 COVID-19 vaccine. Whole-study results and caveats: Spike-specific TCRs gained breadth and depth after people received two AZD1222 doses. It should be noted that donors were predominantly white British and more often female, and clonal diversity was possibly underestimated. Of spike-specific TCRs, nearly half reportedly target regions left unmutated in variants.

V trimming: 4 bases; J trimming: 1 base; junction bases outside the gene matches: 3. The CDR3 consists of 14 residues. Germline values: CDR1 SGHNT, CDR2 YYREEE (reference sequence). Clones were read by immunoSEQ multiplex PCR, and TCRdb kept only the in-frame ones, dropping some. Among under 150,000 clones listed, 70% to 90% were seen once. This chain uses TRBV5-4 with TRBJ2-5; 8 bases are shared with TRBD2. The origin of this receptor is an adult in good health. Specimen: peripheral blood, collected on day 0 of AZD1222 vaccination. Here the CDR3 DNA reads TGTGCCAGCAGCCCAGGGACTAGCCAAGAGACCCAGTACTTC. This encodes CASSPGTSQETQYF.